One sample yielded the 8 T cell receptor beta chains listed below, sequenced in a study of cytomegalovirus exposure and HLA in healthy donors. Assay used: immunoSEQ multiplex PCR; TCRdb lists only in-frame clones, some missing. The sample yields about 140,000 clones, about 83% seen once. Sequenced material: PBMCs. These receptors all come from a woman between 25 and 40 years old in good health and CMV-seronegative.

This chain uses TRBV6-1 with TRBJ2-7; 8 positions agree with TRBD1. The J segment lost 1 base and the V segment lost 6 bases, leaving 5 bases of the junction unmatched. CDR3 length: 14 residues. Looked up from germline, CDR1 is MNHNS and CDR2 is SASEGT. The CDR3, as DNA: TGTGCCAGCAGAATGACAGGGGATTCCTACGAGCAGTACTTC. This sequence encodes CASRMTGDSYEQYF.

This rearrangement joins TRBV6-5 to TRBJ2-3; 9 bases align to TRBD1. The CDR3 totals 14 residues. In germline, CDR1 is MNHEY, CDR2 SVGAGI. J was trimmed by 6 bases and V by 10 bases; bases with no gene match: 11. The CDR3 DNA reads TGTGCCACCGGTTTACAGGGGGCGCCGGATACGCAGTATTTT. Amino acid sequence: CATGLQGAPDTQYF.

With respect to this clone: With a much larger clone just one base away, this may be a read error. As DNA, the CDR3 is TGTGCCAGCAGTAAGACAGGGGACGGTCACGAGCAGTGCTTC. Translation gives CASSKTGDGHEQCF. V and J are TRBV25-1 and TRBJ2-7; TRBD1 matches at 8 bases. CDR1 is MGHDK, CDR2 SYGVNS, per germline. The CDR3 sequence is 14 residues long.

This clone occurred once. The rearrangement links TRBV7-6 to TRBJ2-7; D remains ambiguous. Between the trimmed V and J ends, which lost 5 bases and 0 bases, there was a span of 8 bases. The CDR3 has 13 residues. The germline CDR1 and CDR2 sequences are SGHVS and FNYEAQ. CDR3 sequence: CASSLPGSYEQYF. The CDR3 nucleotides read TGTGCCAGCAGCCTACCGGGCTCCTACGAGCAGTACTTC.

This clone was recorded once. This chain links TRBV27 with TRBJ1-5, with a possible D match to TRBD1 (5 bases). From germline, CDR1 is MNHEY and CDR2 SMNVEV (reference sequence). The CDR3 runs 14 residues. Trimming took 8 bases from V and 10 from J, leaving 21 bases between them. DNA of the CDR3: TGTGCCAGCGGCCTGACGGGGGAATCAGGCCCCCAGCATTTT. Protein product: CASGLTGESGPQHF.

CDR3 protein: CASSQDPRNEQFF. The CDR3 coding sequence is TGTGCCAGCAGCCAAGATCCGAGAAATGAGCAGTTCTTC. The chain links TRBV4-2 to TRBJ2-1; unclear D gene. The length of the CDR3 is 13 residues. The germline gives CDR1 LGHNA, CDR2 YNFKEQ. Trimming stripped 0 bases from V and 7 bases from J, with 7 bases between.

The chain has TRBV7-2 and TRBJ2-5, with 14 bases lining up with TRBD2. Germline CDR1 is SGHTA and CDR2 is FQGNSA. The CDR3 spans 17 residues. V lost 1 base to trimming and J lost 4 bases; unmatched junction nucleotides: 5. DNA for the CDR3: TGTGCCAGCAGCTTAGGACTAGCGGGGGGGCGGCGAGAGACCCAGTACTTC. This encodes CASSLGLAGGRRETQYF.

J is TRBJ1-2 and V is TRBV6-5, with TRBD1 matching over 10 bases. Trimming cost V 5 bases and J 4 bases; bases outside gene matches: 4. The V gene's germline CDR1 is MNHEY and CDR2 SVGAGI. The CDR3 is made up of 14 amino acids. CDR3 sequence (DNA): TGTGCCAGCAGTGGCCGGGACAGGGGCTATGGCTACACCTTC. Translated, it gives CASSGRDRGYGYTF.